This T cell receptor (beta chain) stems from a study of blood T cell repertoires in COVID-19. Turning to the study itself: Both acute and convalescent COVID-19 samples were obtained from the United States, Italy and Spain. Sample material is recorded as cDNA or gDNA derived from T cells, B-cell-depleted T cells, or PBMCs.

Authors' methods: Amplification of reference gene primers provided the estimated nucleated cell counts. Method: immunoSEQ multiplex PCR; TCRdb's copy keeps in-frame clones and lacks some. V and J calls and clone size come straight from that table; D and trimming were deduced from the DNA. Seen here are 200,000 or so clones, 75% to 90% observed once, and the top ten hold roughly 3.4%. The sequenced sample was PBMCs or T cells enriched from blood (not recorded which). This clonotype originated in a woman aged 40 to 50 with acute COVID-19.

Here the CDR3 reads CASSLAAGANSPLHF. CDR3 coding DNA: TGTGCCAGCAGCTTAGCGGCAGGGGCTAATTCACCCCTCCACTTT. The chain is built from TRBV7-6 and TRBJ1-6; a weak D match, TRBD1 (6 bases). V dropped 0 bases and J dropped 6 bases, with 9 bases sitting between them. From germline, CDR1 is SGHVS and CDR2 FNYEAQ. This CDR3 is built from 15 residues.